A selection of T cell receptor beta chains follows, all from one sample in a study of human T cells and chemical hapten exposure. Each CDR3 protein is one row after TCRdb ran MiXCR on the RACE reads. The sample consists of some 49,000 distinct CDR3 sequences, about 9% of them appearing once. This material consisted of whole blood, taken in connection with sensitization to the hapten diphenylcyclopropenone (DPC). These receptors were collected from a woman aged 45-60 years with alopecia areata. Some clones in this sample may be carry-over from other donors' samples. CDR3s include the opening cysteine and the closing phenylalanine or tryptophan. A D gene is named only where the DNA matches it firmly. Only some rows state a clone size, as once, few, many or a class for expanded clones.

CDR3aa: CASSPLSVETQYF; CDR3nt: TGTGCCAGCAGCCCTCTCTCGGTGGAGACCCAGTACTTC; d_gene: NA; len: 13; j_gene: TRBJ2-5; abundance: few; v_gene: TRBV12-3/TRBV12-4
CDR3aa: CSARTDNEQFF; CDR3nt: TGCAGTGCTAGGACCGACAATGAGCAGTTCTTC; d_gene: NA; len: 11; j_gene: TRBJ2-1; abundance: many; v_gene: TRBV20-1
CDR3aa: CASSYGGDSYEQYF; CDR3nt: TGCGCCAGCAGCTATGGGGGGGACTCCTACGAGCAGTACTTC; d_gene: TRBD2; len: 14; j_gene: TRBJ2-7; abundance: many; v_gene: TRBV5-1
CDR3aa: CASSLDSRGSKDF; CDR3nt: TGTGCCAGCAGCTTAGATTCCAGGGGAAGTAAAGACTTC; d_gene: NA; len: 13; j_gene: TRBJ2-4; abundance: many; v_gene: TRBV7-2
CDR3aa: CASSVVPPTGLNTEAFF; CDR3nt: TGTGCCAGCAGCGTAGTCCCCCCCACAGGTTTGAACACTGAAGCTTTCTTT; d_gene: NA; len: 17; j_gene: TRBJ1-1; abundance: many; v_gene: TRBV9
CDR3aa: CASWGAVNEQYF; CDR3nt: TGTGCCAGCTGGGGGGCAGTTAACGAGCAGTACTTC; d_gene: NA; len: 12; j_gene: TRBJ2-7; abundance: NA; v_gene: TRBV6-5
CDR3aa: CASSFEDRAHGYTF; CDR3nt: TGTGCCAGCAGTTTCGAGGACAGGGCCCATGGCTACACCTTC; d_gene: TRBD1; len: 14; j_gene: TRBJ1-2; abundance: many; v_gene: TRBV12-3/TRBV12-4
CDR3aa: CAWKGIRASGANVLTF; CDR3nt: TGTGCCTGGAAAGGGATCAGGGCCTCTGGGGCCAACGTCCTGACTTTC; d_gene: NA; len: 16; j_gene: TRBJ2-6; abundance: many; v_gene: TRBV30
CDR3aa: CATSDEADTLRAETQYF; CDR3nt: TGTGCCACCAGTGATGAAGCGGACACTCTTAGGGCGGAGACCCAGTACTTC; d_gene: NA; len: 17; j_gene: TRBJ2-5; abundance: many; v_gene: TRBV24-1
CDR3aa: CASRRDNLEYNEQFF; CDR3nt: TGTGCCAGCAGACGGGACAACCTGGAATACAATGAGCAGTTCTTC; d_gene: NA; len: 15; j_gene: TRBJ2-1; abundance: few; v_gene: TRBV6-2/TRBV6-3
CDR3aa: CASRRTSGIEQYF; CDR3nt: TGTGCCAGCAGGCGGACTAGCGGGATCGAGCAGTACTTC; d_gene: TRBD2; len: 13; j_gene: TRBJ2-7; abundance: many; v_gene: TRBV6-5
CDR3aa: CSARLAGGVDEQFF; CDR3nt: TGCAGTGCCAGACTAGCGGGGGGAGTGGATGAGCAGTTCTTC; d_gene: TRBD2; len: 14; j_gene: TRBJ2-1; abundance: NA; v_gene: TRBV20-1
CDR3aa: CASSFAAEYEQYF; CDR3nt: TGTGCCAGCAGCTTTGCAGCGGAATACGAGCAGTACTTC; d_gene: NA; len: 13; j_gene: TRBJ2-7; abundance: many; v_gene: TRBV7-7
CDR3aa: CASSLGRVGANVLTF; CDR3nt: TGTGCCAGTAGCTTGGGACGGGTCGGGGCCAACGTCCTGACTTTC; d_gene: NA; len: 15; j_gene: TRBJ2-6; abundance: many; v_gene: TRBV19
CDR3aa: CASSLVPGGPAGELFF; CDR3nt: TGTGCCAGCAGCTTAGTTCCGGGAGGGCCGGCCGGGGAGCTGTTTTTT; d_gene: TRBD2; len: 16; j_gene: TRBJ2-2; abundance: NA; v_gene: TRBV7-2
CDR3aa: CASGGQANYGYTF; CDR3nt: TGTGCCAGTGGAGGACAGGCCAACTATGGCTACACCTTC; d_gene: TRBD1; len: 13; j_gene: TRBJ1-2; abundance: few; v_gene: TRBV7-2
CDR3aa: CASSGNLAFTDTQYF; CDR3nt: TGTGCCAGCAGTGGAAACCTAGCGTTCACAGATACGCAGTATTTT; d_gene: NA; len: 15; j_gene: TRBJ2-3; abundance: many; v_gene: TRBV27
CDR3aa: CASSATTRDQPQHF; CDR3nt: TGCGCCAGCAGTGCCACCACAAGAGATCAGCCCCAGCATTTT; d_gene: NA; len: 14; j_gene: TRBJ1-5; abundance: many; v_gene: TRBV10-2
CDR3aa: CSAGSGQGFNEQFF; CDR3nt: TGCAGTGCCGGATCCGGACAGGGCTTCAATGAGCAGTTCTTC; d_gene: TRBD1; len: 14; j_gene: TRBJ2-1; abundance: many; v_gene: TRBV20-1
CDR3aa: CASSSDRGLETQYF; CDR3nt: TGTGCCAGCAGCTCGGACAGGGGGCTGGAGACCCAGTACTTC; d_gene: TRBD1; len: 14; j_gene: TRBJ2-5; abundance: many; v_gene: TRBV5-6
CDR3aa: CSATSLRGETGELFF; CDR3nt: TGCAGTGCTACCTCCCTTAGGGGGGAAACCGGGGAGCTGTTTTTT; d_gene: NA; len: 15; j_gene: TRBJ2-2; abundance: many; v_gene: TRBV20-1
CDR3aa: CSAEDTVNQPQHF; CDR3nt: TGCAGTGCTGAGGACACGGTCAATCAGCCCCAGCATTTT; d_gene: NA; len: 13; j_gene: TRBJ1-5; abundance: many; v_gene: TRBV20-1
CDR3aa: CASSRRESGGRKDTQYF; CDR3nt: TGTGCCAGCAGCCGTCGGGAGTCGGGTGGCCGAAAAGATACGCAGTATTTT; d_gene: NA; len: 17; j_gene: TRBJ2-3; abundance: few; v_gene: TRBV11-2
CDR3aa: CASSLGEAADTQYF; CDR3nt: TGCGCCAGCAGCTTGGGGGAGGCCGCAGATACGCAGTATTTT; d_gene: NA; len: 14; j_gene: TRBJ2-3; abundance: few; v_gene: TRBV5-1
CDR3aa: CSVALGGSFHEQYF; CDR3nt: TGCAGCGTTGCACTGGGCGGGAGTTTCCACGAGCAGTACTTC; d_gene: TRBD2; len: 14; j_gene: TRBJ2-7; abundance: many; v_gene: TRBV29-1
CDR3aa: CASSLSQTGGRGYTF; CDR3nt: TGTGCCAGCAGCCTAAGCCAGACAGGGGGCAGGGGCTACACCTTC; d_gene: TRBD1; len: 15; j_gene: TRBJ1-2; abundance: many; v_gene: TRBV7-6
CDR3aa: CASSQERSEETQYF; CDR3nt: TGCGCCAGCAGCCAAGAACGGTCAGAAGAGACCCAGTACTTC; d_gene: NA; len: 14; j_gene: TRBJ2-5; abundance: few; v_gene: TRBV4-3
CDR3aa: CASILNQLDTQYF; CDR3nt: TGTGCCAGCATTTTGAACCAACTAGATACGCAGTATTTT; d_gene: NA; len: 13; j_gene: TRBJ2-3; abundance: NA; v_gene: TRBV2
CDR3aa: CASSIRVLAGGNTGELFF; CDR3nt: TGTGCCAGTAGTATAAGAGTGCTAGCGGGAGGGAACACCGGGGAGCTGTTTTTT; d_gene: TRBD2; len: 18; j_gene: TRBJ2-2; abundance: many; v_gene: TRBV19
CDR3aa: CASTGTSGTADTQYF; CDR3nt: TGTGCCAGCACCGGGACTAGCGGGACCGCAGATACGCAGTATTTT; d_gene: TRBD2; len: 15; j_gene: TRBJ2-3; abundance: many; v_gene: TRBV12-3/TRBV12-4
CDR3aa: CASSPGTGDPYEQYF; CDR3nt: TGTGCCAGCTCACCGGGGACAGGGGATCCTTACGAGCAGTACTTC; d_gene: TRBD1; len: 15; j_gene: TRBJ2-7; abundance: many; v_gene: TRBV18
CDR3aa: CASSVSWGATTEAFF; CDR3nt: TGTGCCAGCAGCGTATCATGGGGGGCGACCACTGAAGCTTTCTTT; d_gene: NA; len: 15; j_gene: TRBJ1-1; abundance: few; v_gene: TRBV9
CDR3aa: CSATAGGSGETQYF; CDR3nt: TGCAGTGCTACTGCGGGAGGGTCCGGAGAGACCCAGTACTTC; d_gene: TRBD2; len: 14; j_gene: TRBJ2-5; abundance: many; v_gene: TRBV20-1
CDR3aa: CASSFITGTNTEAFF; CDR3nt: TGTGCCAGCAGCTTTATTACAGGGACCAACACTGAAGCTTTCTTT; d_gene: NA; len: 15; j_gene: TRBJ1-1; abundance: many; v_gene: TRBV7-9
CDR3aa: CSAKVRYGYTF; CDR3nt: TGCAGCGCCAAAGTGAGATATGGCTACACCTTC; d_gene: NA; len: 11; j_gene: TRBJ1-2; abundance: few; v_gene: TRBV29-1
CDR3aa: CASGLNWPVNNEQFF; CDR3nt: TGTGCTAGTGGTTTAAATTGGCCAGTCAACAATGAGCAGTTCTTC; d_gene: NA; len: 15; j_gene: TRBJ2-1; abundance: many; v_gene: TRBV12-5
CDR3aa: CASSYTSLGEQFF; CDR3nt: TGTGCCAGCAGTTACACCAGTCTTGGGGAGCAGTTCTTC; d_gene: NA; len: 13; j_gene: TRBJ2-1; abundance: NA; v_gene: TRBV6-5
CDR3aa: CASGLETQYF; CDR3nt: TGTGCCAGCGGCCTGGAGACGCAGTATTTT; d_gene: NA; len: 10; j_gene: TRBJ2-3; abundance: many; v_gene: TRBV27
CDR3aa: CASSPSGTPLGELFF; CDR3nt: TGTGCCAGCTCACCATCCGGGACTCCCCTTGGGGAACTGTTTTTT; d_gene: NA; len: 15; j_gene: TRBJ1-4; abundance: few; v_gene: TRBV18
CDR3aa: CSVRLASYEQYF; CDR3nt: TGCAGCGTTCGACTGGCCTCCTACGAGCAGTACTTC; d_gene: NA; len: 12; j_gene: TRBJ2-7; abundance: many; v_gene: TRBV29-1
CDR3aa: CASSWRGNTEAFF; CDR3nt: TGTGCCAGCAGTTGGCGGGGAAACACTGAAGCTTTCTTT; d_gene: NA; len: 13; j_gene: TRBJ1-1; abundance: NA; v_gene: TRBV27
CDR3aa: CASSQEGTKGRQYF; CDR3nt: TGTGCCAGTAGCCAAGAGGGGACGAAGGGACGGCAGTACTTC; d_gene: NA; len: 14; j_gene: TRBJ2-7; abundance: many; v_gene: TRBV6-6
CDR3aa: CASDQTSETTDTQYF; CDR3nt: TGTGCCAGTGATCAGACTTCAGAAACCACAGATACGCAGTATTTT; d_gene: NA; len: 15; j_gene: TRBJ2-3; abundance: many; v_gene: TRBV6-6
CDR3aa: CASSPYQREGPYEQYF; CDR3nt: TGTGCCAGCTCACCATATCAGCGGGAGGGCCCCTACGAGCAGTACTTC; d_gene: TRBD2; len: 16; j_gene: TRBJ2-7; abundance: few; v_gene: TRBV18
CDR3aa: CASSPSQETQYF; CDR3nt: TGTGCCAGCTCACCATCGCAAGAGACCCAGTACTTC; d_gene: NA; len: 12; j_gene: TRBJ2-5; abundance: many; v_gene: TRBV18
CDR3aa: CASSIPGLAGVSREQFF; CDR3nt: TGTGCCAGCAGCATCCCGGGACTAGCGGGAGTCTCAAGGGAGCAGTTCTTC; d_gene: TRBD2; len: 17; j_gene: TRBJ2-1; abundance: many; v_gene: TRBV28
CDR3aa: CASSIRPLGSNQPQHF; CDR3nt: TGTGCCAGTAGTATTAGGCCCCTGGGTAGCAATCAGCCCCAGCATTTT; d_gene: NA; len: 16; j_gene: TRBJ1-5; abundance: many; v_gene: TRBV19
CDR3aa: CAINRGTPQETQYF; CDR3nt: TGTGCCATAAACAGGGGGACCCCTCAAGAGACCCAGTACTTC; d_gene: TRBD1; len: 14; j_gene: TRBJ2-5; abundance: many; v_gene: TRBV28
CDR3aa: CASSVKGGAFF; CDR3nt: TGTGCCAGCAGTGTGAAAGGAGGAGCTTTCTTT; d_gene: NA; len: 11; j_gene: TRBJ1-1; abundance: NA; v_gene: TRBV2
CDR3aa: CASRRDRVSPLHF; CDR3nt: TGTGCCAGCAGGCGGGACAGGGTTTCACCCCTCCACTTT; d_gene: TRBD1; len: 13; j_gene: TRBJ1-6; abundance: many; v_gene: TRBV6-5
CDR3aa: CATSRDGRGLVYGYTF; CDR3nt: TGTGCCACCAGCAGAGATGGTAGAGGACTCGTCTATGGCTACACCTTC; d_gene: NA; len: 16; j_gene: TRBJ1-2; abundance: many; v_gene: TRBV15
CDR3aa: CASSPRTGTMEGEQYF; CDR3nt: TGTGCCAGCTCACCACGAACGGGGACAATGGAGGGCGAGCAGTACTTC; d_gene: NA; len: 16; j_gene: TRBJ2-7; abundance: many; v_gene: TRBV18
CDR3aa: CASSRGKDRHRETQYF; CDR3nt: TGTGCCAGCAGCCGCGGCAAGGATCGGCACAGGGAGACCCAGTACTTC; d_gene: NA; len: 16; j_gene: TRBJ2-5; abundance: many; v_gene: TRBV6-6
CDR3aa: CASSLEGTPGNTIYF; CDR3nt: TGTGCCAGCAGCTTAGAAGGAACACCTGGAAACACCATATATTTT; d_gene: NA; len: 15; j_gene: TRBJ1-3; abundance: few; v_gene: TRBV7-2
CDR3aa: CASTRSSYEQYF; CDR3nt: TGTGCCAGCACGCGGTCCTCCTACGAGCAGTACTTC; d_gene: NA; len: 12; j_gene: TRBJ2-7; abundance: few; v_gene: TRBV28
CDR3aa: CASSLLTRGSGQYF; CDR3nt: TGTGCCAGCAGCTTACTTACGCGTGGATCGGGGCAGTACTTC; d_gene: NA; len: 14; j_gene: TRBJ2-7; abundance: NA; v_gene: TRBV7-9
CDR3aa: CASRGGLAETQYF; CDR3nt: TGCGCCAGCAGGGGAGGACTAGCGGAGACCCAGTACTTC; d_gene: TRBD2; len: 13; j_gene: TRBJ2-5; abundance: many; v_gene: TRBV10-2